These 5 T cell receptor beta chains originate from one sample sequenced in a study of blood T cell repertoires in COVID-19. Profiling relied on immunoSEQ multiplex PCR, and the TCRdb table lists in-frame clones only, not all of them. Among about 160,000 clones listed, about 87% were seen once. The material sequenced was peripheral blood. These receptors were obtained from a woman in her sixties or seventies who had recovered from COVID-19.

The chain uses TRBV7-9 and TRBJ1-4; 9 bases match TRBD1. This CDR3 spans 14 amino acids. V was clipped by 3 bases and J by 6 bases; unmatched bases: 2. CDR1 is SEHNR and CDR2 is FQNEAQ in the germline V gene (reference sequence). The CDR3 sequence: CASSLGTGHEKLFF. CDR3 bases: TGTGCCAGCAGCTTGGGGACAGGGCATGAAAAACTGTTTTTT.

This chain links TRBV24-1 with TRBJ2-5; TRBD2 agrees at 8 bases. J was trimmed by 5 bases and V by 3 bases; bases with no gene match: 10. The CDR3 sequence is 16 residues long. In germline, CDR1 is KGHDR, CDR2 SFDVKD. Here the CDR3 DNA reads TGTGCCACCAGTGATGCCAGGGTAGCGGGGTTGGAGACCCAGTACTTC. Encoded protein: CATSDARVAGLETQYF.

The chain uses TRBV28 and TRBJ1-3; 8 bases are shared with TRBD1. With 5 bases clipped from V and 5 bases from J, the junction kept 11 bases outside the gene matches. The CDR3 runs 16 residues. In germline, CDR1 is MDHEN, CDR2 SYDVKM. Written as DNA, the CDR3 is TGTGCCAGCAGTACCTATGCCAGGGGGCTTAGAAACACCATATATTTT. Protein sequence: CASSTYARGLRNTIYF.

The rearrangement joins TRBV21-1 to TRBJ2-3; TRBD1 is the table's D call, not checked against the DNA. TRBV21-1 is described as a pseudogene. There are 15 residues in the CDR3. The DNA for the CDR3 is TGTGCCAGCAGACCCAGGGACAGCGACACAGATACGCAGTATTTT. This codes for CASRPRDSDTDTQYF.

The J gene is TRBJ1-6, the V gene TRBV5-1, with D possibly TRBD1 on 5 matching bases. Germline loops: CDR1 SGHRS, CDR2 YFSETQ. V lost 0 bases and J 7 bases, leaving 11 bases between the germline ends. The CDR3 is 15 amino acids. The CDR3 DNA reads TGCGCCAGCAGCTTGGCCCCAGGGTGGAATTCACCCCTCCACTTT. Protein: CASSLAPGWNSPLHF.